This T cell receptor (beta chain) derives from a study of blood T cell repertoires in COVID-19. Across the whole study: The United States, Italy and Spain supplied acute and convalescent COVID-19 samples. PBMCs, B-cell-depleted T cells, or T cells were the source of the cDNA or gDNA that made up the material.

In the authors' workflow: The assay estimated nucleated cells by amplifying reference gene primers. This table comes from immunoSEQ multiplex PCR, and its TCRdb copy is limited to in-frame clones, with some not included. The DNA gave D and trimming, while V, J and clone size come from that table. The table has roughly 150,000 clones, about 80% seen once. The germline CDR1 and CDR2 sequences are SGDLS and YYNGEE. V lost 0 bases, J lost 4 bases, and 4 bases stayed unmatched. This CDR3 has 15 residues. This chain links TRBV9 with TRBJ1-2; 9 bases map to TRBD1. The clonotype originates from a man between 60 and 75 years old with acute or convalescent COVID-19. Sequenced: peripheral blood. CDR3 sequence reads: CASSVAGTGSYGYTF. CDR3 nucleotides: TGTGCCAGCAGCGTAGCCGGGACAGGGTCCTATGGCTACACCTTC.